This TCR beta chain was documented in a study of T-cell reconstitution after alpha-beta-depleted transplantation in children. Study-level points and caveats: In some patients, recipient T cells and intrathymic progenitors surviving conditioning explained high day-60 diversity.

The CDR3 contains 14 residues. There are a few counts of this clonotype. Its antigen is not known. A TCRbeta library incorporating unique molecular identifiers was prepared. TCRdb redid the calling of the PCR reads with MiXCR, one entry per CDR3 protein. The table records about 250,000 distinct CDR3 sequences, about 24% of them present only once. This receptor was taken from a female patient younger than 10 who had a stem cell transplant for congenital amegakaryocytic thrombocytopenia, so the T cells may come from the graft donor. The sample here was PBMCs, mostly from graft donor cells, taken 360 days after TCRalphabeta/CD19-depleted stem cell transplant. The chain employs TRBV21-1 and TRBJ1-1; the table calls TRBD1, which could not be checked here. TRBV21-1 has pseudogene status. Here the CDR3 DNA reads TGTGCCAGCAACAGACAGATGCTCAAAACTGAAGCTTTCTTT. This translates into CASNRQMLKTEAFF.